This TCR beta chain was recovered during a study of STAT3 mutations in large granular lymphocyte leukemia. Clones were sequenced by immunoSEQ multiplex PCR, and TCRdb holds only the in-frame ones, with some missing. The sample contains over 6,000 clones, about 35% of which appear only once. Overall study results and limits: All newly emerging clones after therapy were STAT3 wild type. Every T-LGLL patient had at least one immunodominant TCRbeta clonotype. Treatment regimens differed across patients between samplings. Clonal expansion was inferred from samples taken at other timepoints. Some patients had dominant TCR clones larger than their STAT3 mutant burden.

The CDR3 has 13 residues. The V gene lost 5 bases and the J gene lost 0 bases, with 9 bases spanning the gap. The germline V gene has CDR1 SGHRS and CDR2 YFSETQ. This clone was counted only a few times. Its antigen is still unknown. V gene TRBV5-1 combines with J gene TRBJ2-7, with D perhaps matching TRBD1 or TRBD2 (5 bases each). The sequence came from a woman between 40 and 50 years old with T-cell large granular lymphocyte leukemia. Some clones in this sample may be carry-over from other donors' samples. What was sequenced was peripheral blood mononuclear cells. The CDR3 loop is CASRSGRSYEQYF. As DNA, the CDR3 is TGCGCCAGCAGGTCGGGACGCTCCTACGAGCAGTACTTC.